A selection of T cell receptor beta chains follows, all from one sample in a study of blood T cell repertoires in COVID-19. Generated by immunoSEQ multiplex PCR, the TCRdb table keeps only in-frame clones and is missing some. The data show some 110,000 clones, 85% to 90% seen once. Sequenced sample: peripheral blood. Source of these receptors: a human donor in a cohort sampled during active COVID-19. Each CDR3 is given without its conserved first and last residue. The size of a clone is reported for some rows only, either as once, few or many, or as a class for expanded clones.

v_call clone_size cdr3_aa
TRBV7-9 . ASSLDPYNSPLH
TRBV24-1 . ATSDLFTGSGNQPQH
TRBV10-2 once ATAGQGYEQY
TRBV4-2 . ASSQAAGIGETQY
TRBV10-3 . AIRREGANEKLF
TRBV11-2 . ASSLDRFRGDEQY
TRBV11-2 . ASSLVAGAYANEQF
TRBV4-2 many ASSPDAGAYEQY
TRBV6-2/TRBV6-3 . ASSYSQRGTYEQY
TRBV28 . ASSSYLDRGGSYNSPLH
TRBV6-2/TRBV6-3 once ASRPSTGKAKDRYTEAF
TRBV28 . ASSRDRGDIGQY
TRBV6-5 . ASKRPGDYNEQF
TRBV9 . ASSVGPGNNQPQH
TRBV2 . ASSEGQDNQPQH
TRBV6-4 many ASSEGPAGGHADTQY
TRBV19 . ASSTDSASGNTIY
TRBV28 . ASSNGQGDSSEAF
TRBV19 . ASRETGGQPQH
TRBV3-1/TRBV3-2 few ASSQEGAYGNTIY
TRBV5-1 . ASRLGTSDTQY
TRBV6-6 . ASSRPGTSGTRIRTGELF
TRBV7-3 . ASSFQGSGEQF
TRBV19 . ASSIRRGGLITDTQY